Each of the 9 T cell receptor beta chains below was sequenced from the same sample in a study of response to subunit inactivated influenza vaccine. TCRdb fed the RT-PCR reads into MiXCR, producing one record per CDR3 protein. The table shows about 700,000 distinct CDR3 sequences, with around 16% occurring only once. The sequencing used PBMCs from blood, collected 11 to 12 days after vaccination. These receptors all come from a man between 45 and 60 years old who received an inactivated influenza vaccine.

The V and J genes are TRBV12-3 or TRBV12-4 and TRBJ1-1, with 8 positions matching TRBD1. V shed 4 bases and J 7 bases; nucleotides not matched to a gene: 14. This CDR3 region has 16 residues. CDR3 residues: CASSSRTGLNRREAFF. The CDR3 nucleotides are TGTGCCAGCAGTTCCCGGACAGGGTTAAATCGGCGTGAAGCTTTCTTT.

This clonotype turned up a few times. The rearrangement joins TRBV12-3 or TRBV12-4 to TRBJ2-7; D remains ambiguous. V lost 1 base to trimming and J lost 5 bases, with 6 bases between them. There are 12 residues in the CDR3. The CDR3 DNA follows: TGTGCCAGCAGTTTAGTTAGAAACGAGCAGTACTTC. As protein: CASSLVRNEQYF.

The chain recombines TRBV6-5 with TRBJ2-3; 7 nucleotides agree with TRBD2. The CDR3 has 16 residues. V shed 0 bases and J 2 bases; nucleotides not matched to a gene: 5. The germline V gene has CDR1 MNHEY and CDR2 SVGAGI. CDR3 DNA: TGTGCCAGCAGTTACTCTGGAGCGGGATTCACAGATACGCAGTATTTT. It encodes CASSYSGAGFTDTQYF.

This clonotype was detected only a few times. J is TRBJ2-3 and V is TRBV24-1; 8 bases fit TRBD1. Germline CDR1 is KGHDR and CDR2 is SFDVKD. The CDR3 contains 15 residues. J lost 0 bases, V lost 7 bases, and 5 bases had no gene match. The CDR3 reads CATRTGTGSTDTQYF. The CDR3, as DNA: TGTGCCACCAGGACCGGGACAGGTAGCACAGATACGCAGTATTTT.

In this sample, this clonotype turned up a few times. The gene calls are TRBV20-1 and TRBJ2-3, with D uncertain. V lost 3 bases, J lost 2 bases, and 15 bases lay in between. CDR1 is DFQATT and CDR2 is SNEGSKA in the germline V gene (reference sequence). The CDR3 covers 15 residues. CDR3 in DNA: TGCAGTGCTAGGGAAGAAGTCCGTATCACAGATACGCAGTATTTT. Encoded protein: CSAREEVRITDTQYF.

CDR3 DNA sequence: TGTGCCAGCAGTGAAGGGACAGTATACAATGAGCAGTTCTTC. The encoded protein is CASSEGTVYNEQFF. The V and J genes are TRBV2 and TRBJ2-1; maybe TRBD1 (6 bases). Germline loops: CDR1 SNHLY, CDR2 FYNNEI. V dropped 1 base and J dropped 4 bases, with 8 bases sitting between them. The CDR3 sequence is 14 residues long.

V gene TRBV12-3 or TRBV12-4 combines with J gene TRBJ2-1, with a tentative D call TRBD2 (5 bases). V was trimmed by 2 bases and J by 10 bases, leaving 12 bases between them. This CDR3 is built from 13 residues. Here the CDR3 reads CASSLRRTGEQFF. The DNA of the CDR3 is TGTGCCAGCAGTTTAAGGAGGACTGGCGAGCAGTTCTTC.

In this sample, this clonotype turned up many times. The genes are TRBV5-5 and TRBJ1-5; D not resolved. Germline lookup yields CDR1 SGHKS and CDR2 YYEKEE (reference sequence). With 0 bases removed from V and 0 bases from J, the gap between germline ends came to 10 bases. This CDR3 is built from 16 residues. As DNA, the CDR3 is TGTGCCAGCAGCTTGGATCGAGTATCTAGCAATCAGCCCCAGCATTTT. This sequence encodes CASSLDRVSSNQPQHF.

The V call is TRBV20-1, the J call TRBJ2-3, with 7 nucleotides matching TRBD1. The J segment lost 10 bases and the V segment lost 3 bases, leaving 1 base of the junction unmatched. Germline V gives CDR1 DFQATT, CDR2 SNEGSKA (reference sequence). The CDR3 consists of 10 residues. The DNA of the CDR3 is TGCAGTGCTAGTCAGGGGGCGCAGTATTTT. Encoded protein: CSASQGAQYF.